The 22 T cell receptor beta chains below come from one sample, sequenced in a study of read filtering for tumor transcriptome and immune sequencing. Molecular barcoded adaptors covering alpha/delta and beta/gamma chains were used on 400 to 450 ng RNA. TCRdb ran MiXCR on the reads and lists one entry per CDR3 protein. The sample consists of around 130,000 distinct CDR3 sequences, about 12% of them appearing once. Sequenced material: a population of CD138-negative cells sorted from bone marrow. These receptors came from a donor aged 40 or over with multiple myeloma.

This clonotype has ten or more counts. The CDR3 nucleotides are TGCAGTGCGGGGACTAACAATGAGCAGTTCTTC. This encodes CSAGTNNEQFF. The chain combines TRBV20-1 with TRBJ2-1; the match to TRBD2 covers 7 bases. The CDR3 has 11 amino acids. V dropped 6 bases and J dropped 5; count of bases not matched to a gene: 1. Germline lookup yields CDR1 DFQATT and CDR2 SNEGSKA (reference sequence).

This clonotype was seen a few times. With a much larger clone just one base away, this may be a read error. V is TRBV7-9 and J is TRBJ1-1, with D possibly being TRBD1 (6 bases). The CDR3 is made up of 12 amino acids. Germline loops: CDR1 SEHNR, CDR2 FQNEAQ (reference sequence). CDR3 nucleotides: TGTGCCAGCAGCCAGACAGGAGCGGAAGCTCTCTTT. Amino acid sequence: CASSQTGAEALF.

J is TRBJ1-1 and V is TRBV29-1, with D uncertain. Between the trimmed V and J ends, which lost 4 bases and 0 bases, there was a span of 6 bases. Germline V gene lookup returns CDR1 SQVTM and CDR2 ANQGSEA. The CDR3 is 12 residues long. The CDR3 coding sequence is TGCAGCGTTGTCCCCATGAACACTGAAGCTTTCTTT. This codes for CSVVPMNTEAFF.

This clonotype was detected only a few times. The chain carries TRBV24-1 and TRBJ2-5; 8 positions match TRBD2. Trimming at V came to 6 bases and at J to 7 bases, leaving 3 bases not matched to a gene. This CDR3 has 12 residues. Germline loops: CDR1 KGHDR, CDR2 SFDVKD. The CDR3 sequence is CATSTGGGTQYF. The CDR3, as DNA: TGTGCCACCAGTACGGGGGGGGGGACCCAGTACTTC.

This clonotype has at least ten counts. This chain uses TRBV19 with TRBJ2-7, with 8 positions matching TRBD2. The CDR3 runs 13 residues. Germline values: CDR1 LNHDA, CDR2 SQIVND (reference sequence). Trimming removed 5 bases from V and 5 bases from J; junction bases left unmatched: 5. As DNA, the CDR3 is TGTGCCAGTAGTCCGGGACTAGAAAACGAGCAGTACTTC. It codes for CASSPGLENEQYF.

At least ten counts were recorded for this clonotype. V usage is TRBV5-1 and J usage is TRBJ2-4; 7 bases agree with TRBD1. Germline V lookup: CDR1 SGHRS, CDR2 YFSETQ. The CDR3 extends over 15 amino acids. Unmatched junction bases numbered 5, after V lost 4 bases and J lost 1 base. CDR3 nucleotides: TGCGCCAGCAGCCCGACAGGGATCGCCAAAAACATTCAGTACTTC. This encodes CASSPTGIAKNIQYF.

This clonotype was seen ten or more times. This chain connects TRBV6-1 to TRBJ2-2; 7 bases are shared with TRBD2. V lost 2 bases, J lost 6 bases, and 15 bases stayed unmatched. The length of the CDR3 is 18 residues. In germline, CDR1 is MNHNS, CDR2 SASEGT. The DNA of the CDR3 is TGTGCCAGCAGTGAAAGGATTCCGGGACTATCCGACCCCGGGGAGCTGTTTTTT. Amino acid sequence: CASSERIPGLSDPGELFF.

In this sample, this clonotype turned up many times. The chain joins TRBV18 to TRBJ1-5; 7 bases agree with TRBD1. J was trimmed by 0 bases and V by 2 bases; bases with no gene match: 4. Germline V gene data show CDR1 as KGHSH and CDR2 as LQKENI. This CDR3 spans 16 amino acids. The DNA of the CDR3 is TGTGCCAGCTCACCAAGGGGGCTCTATAGCAATCAGCCCCAGCATTTT. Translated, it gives CASSPRGLYSNQPQHF.

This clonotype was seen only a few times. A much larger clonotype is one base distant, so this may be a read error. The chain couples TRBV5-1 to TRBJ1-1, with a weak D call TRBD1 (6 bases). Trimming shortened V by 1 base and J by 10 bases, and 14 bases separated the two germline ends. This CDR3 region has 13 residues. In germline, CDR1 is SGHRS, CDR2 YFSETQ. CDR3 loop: CASSLKGVGGAFF. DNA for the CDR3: TGCGCCAGCAGCTTGAAAGGGGTAGGGGGAGCTTTCTTT.

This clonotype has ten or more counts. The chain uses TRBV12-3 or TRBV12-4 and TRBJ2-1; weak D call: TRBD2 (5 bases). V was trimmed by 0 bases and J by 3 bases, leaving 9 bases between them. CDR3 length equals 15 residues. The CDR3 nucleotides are TGTGCCAGCAGTTTAGCGGGAGCGAACTACAATGAGCAGTTCTTC. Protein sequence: CASSLAGANYNEQFF.

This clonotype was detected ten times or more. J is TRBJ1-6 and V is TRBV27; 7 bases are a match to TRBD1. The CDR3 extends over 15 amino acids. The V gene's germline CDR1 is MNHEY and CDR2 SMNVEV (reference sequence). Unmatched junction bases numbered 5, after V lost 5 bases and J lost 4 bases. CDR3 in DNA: TGTGCCAGCAGTCAGGGGGTAACTTATAATTCACCCCTCCACTTT. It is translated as CASSQGVTYNSPLHF.

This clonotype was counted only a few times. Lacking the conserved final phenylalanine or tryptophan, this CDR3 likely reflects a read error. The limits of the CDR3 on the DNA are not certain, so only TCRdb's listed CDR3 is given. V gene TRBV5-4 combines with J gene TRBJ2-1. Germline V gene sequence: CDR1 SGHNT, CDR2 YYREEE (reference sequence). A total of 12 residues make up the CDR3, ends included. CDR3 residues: CASSLGYNEQSI.

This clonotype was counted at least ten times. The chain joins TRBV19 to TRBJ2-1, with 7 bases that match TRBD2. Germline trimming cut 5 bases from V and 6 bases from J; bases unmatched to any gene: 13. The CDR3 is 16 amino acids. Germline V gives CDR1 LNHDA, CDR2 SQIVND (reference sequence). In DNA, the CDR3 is TGTGCCAGTAGTGTGTTTGGGGCGGGAGCTGTCAATGAGCAGTTCTTC. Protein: CASSVFGAGAVNEQFF.

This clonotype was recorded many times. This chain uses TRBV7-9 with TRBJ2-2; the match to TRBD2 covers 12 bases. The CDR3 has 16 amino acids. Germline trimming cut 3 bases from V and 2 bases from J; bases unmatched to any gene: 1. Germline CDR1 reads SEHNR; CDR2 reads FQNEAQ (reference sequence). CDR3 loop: CASSLTSGSNTGELFF. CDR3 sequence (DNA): TGTGCCAGCAGCTTGACTAGCGGGAGTAACACCGGGGAGCTGTTTTTT.

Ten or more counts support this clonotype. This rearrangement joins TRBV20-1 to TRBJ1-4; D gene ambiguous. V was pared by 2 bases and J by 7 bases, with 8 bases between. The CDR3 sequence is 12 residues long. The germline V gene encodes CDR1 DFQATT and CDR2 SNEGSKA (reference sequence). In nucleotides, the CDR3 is TGCAGTGCTAGACCGCGGGGTGAAAAACTGTTTTTT. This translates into CSARPRGEKLFF.

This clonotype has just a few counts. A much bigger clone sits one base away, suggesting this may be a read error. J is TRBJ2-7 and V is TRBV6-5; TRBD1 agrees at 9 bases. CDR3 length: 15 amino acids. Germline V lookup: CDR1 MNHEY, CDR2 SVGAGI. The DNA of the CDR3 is TGTGCCAGCACCCCCGTACAGGGGGCTGTCTACGAGCAGGACTTC. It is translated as CASTPVQGAVYEQDF.

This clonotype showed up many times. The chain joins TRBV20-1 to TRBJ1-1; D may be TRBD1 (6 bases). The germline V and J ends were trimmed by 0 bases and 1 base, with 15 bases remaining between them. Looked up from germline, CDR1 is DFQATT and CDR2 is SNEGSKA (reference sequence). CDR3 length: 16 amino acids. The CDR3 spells CSARDSIWGANTEAFF. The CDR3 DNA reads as TGCAGTGCTAGAGATTCAATATGGGGGGCGAACACTGAAGCTTTCTTT.

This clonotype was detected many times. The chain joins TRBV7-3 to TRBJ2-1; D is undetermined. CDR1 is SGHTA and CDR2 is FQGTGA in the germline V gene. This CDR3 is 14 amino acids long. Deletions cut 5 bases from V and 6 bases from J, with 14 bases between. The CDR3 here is CASSPLQVGNEQFF. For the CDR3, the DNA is TGTGCCAGCAGCCCCCTTCAGGTCGGCAATGAGCAGTTCTTC.

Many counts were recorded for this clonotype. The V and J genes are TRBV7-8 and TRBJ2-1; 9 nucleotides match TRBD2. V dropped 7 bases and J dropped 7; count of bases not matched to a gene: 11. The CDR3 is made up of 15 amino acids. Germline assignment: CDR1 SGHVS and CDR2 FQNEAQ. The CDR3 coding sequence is TGTGCCAGCACCGGTAGCGGGGGCGAGGAGAATGAGCAGTTCTTC. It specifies CASTGSGGEENEQFF.

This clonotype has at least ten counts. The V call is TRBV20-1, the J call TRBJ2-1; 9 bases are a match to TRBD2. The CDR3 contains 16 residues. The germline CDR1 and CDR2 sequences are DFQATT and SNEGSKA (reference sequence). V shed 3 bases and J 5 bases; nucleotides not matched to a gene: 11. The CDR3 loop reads CSASPPLLAGNNEQFF. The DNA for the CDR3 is TGCAGTGCTAGTCCCCCCCTACTAGCGGGCAACAATGAGCAGTTCTTC.

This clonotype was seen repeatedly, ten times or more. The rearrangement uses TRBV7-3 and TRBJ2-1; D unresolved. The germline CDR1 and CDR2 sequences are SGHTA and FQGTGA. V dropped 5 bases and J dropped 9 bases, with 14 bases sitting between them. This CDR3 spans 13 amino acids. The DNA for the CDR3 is TGTGCCAGCAGCCCCAGTGGGGATTCTGAGCAGTTCTTC. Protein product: CASSPSGDSEQFF. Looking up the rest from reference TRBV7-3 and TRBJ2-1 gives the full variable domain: GAGVSQTPSNKVTEKGKYVELRCDPISGHTALYWYRQSLGQGPEFLIYFQGTGAADDSGLPNDRFFAVRPEGSVSTLKIQRTERGDSAVYLCASSPSGDSEQFFGPGTRLTVL.

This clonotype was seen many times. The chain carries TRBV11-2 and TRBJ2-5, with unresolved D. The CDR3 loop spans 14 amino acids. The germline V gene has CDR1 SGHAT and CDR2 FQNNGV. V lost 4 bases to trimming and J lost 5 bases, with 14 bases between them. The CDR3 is CASSWYGSAETQYF. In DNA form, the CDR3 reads TGTGCCAGCAGCTGGTACGGGTCGGCTGAGACCCAGTACTTC.